This TCR beta chain comes out of a study of blood T cell repertoires in COVID-19. Study information: COVID-19 samples from acute and convalescent phases originated in the United States, Italy and Spain. PBMCs, B-cell-depleted T cells, or T cells provided the cDNA or gDNA that made up the material.

Seattle-derived patients entered the study during active infection and were followed longitudinally. Clones were read by immunoSEQ multiplex PCR, and TCRdb kept only the in-frame ones, dropping some. This table has roughly 190,000 clones, about 80% appearing once. The V and J ends lost 8 bases and 5 bases respectively, with 9 bases between them. CDR1 is SNHLY and CDR2 is FYNNEI in the germline V gene. This CDR3 is built from 11 residues. This clone came up once. The specimen sequenced was peripheral blood. This sequence originates from an older woman with COVID-19, enrolled during active disease. V usage is TRBV2 and J usage is TRBJ2-5; D is unclear. CDR3 sequence (DNA): TGTGCCAGCGCCGATCGGGAGACCCAGTACTTC. Its translation: CASADRETQYF.